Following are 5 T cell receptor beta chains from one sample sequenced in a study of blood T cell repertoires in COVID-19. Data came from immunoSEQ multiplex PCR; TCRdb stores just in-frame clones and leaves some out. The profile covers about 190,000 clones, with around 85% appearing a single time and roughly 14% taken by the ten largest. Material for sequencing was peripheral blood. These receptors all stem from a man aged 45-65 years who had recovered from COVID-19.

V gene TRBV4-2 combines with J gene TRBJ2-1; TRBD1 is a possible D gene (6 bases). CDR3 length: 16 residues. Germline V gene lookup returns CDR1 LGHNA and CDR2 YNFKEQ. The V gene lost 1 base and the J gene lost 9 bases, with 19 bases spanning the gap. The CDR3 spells CASSQGAGVILGEQFF. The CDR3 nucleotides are TGTGCCAGCAGCCAAGGTGCAGGGGTCATCCTTGGTGAGCAGTTCTTC.

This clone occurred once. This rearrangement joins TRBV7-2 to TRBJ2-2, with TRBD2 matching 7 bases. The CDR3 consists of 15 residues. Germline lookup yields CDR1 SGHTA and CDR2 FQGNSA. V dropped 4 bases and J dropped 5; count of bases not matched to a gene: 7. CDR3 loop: CASSSGGLTTGELFF. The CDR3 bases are TGTGCCAGCAGCTCGGGAGGTCTAACGACCGGGGAGCTGTTTTTT.

Here the CDR3 DNA reads TGCAGCGCCGACAGGGACGTAAAGTCCAATGAGCAGTTCTTC. This translates into CSADRDVKSNEQFF. V is TRBV29-1 and J is TRBJ2-1; TRBD1 aligns across 7 bases. In germline, CDR1 is SQVTM, CDR2 ANQGSEA. CDR3 length equals 14 residues. The J segment lost 6 bases and the V segment lost 7 bases, leaving 12 bases of the junction unmatched.

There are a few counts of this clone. The CDR3 reads CAWRKTGVQETQYF. The CDR3 DNA sequence: TGTGCCTGGAGAAAAACAGGGGTACAAGAGACCCAGTACTTC. The chain uses TRBV30 and TRBJ2-5; 7 bases match TRBD1. V lost 3 bases to trimming and J lost 2 bases; unmatched junction nucleotides: 6. The CDR3 is made up of 14 amino acids. Germline lookup yields CDR1 GTSNPN and CDR2 SVGIG (reference sequence).

In DNA form, the CDR3 reads TGTGCCAGCAGCCAAGATCTCCGCGGGGAGCAGTACTTC. Protein: CASSQDLRGEQYF. This chain uses TRBV14 with TRBJ2-7, with D perhaps matching TRBD2 (5 bases). CDR3 length: 13 residues. Germline CDR1 is SGHDN and CDR2 is FVKESK. V shed 0 bases and J shed 7 bases, with 10 bases lying between them.